What follows are 10 T cell receptor beta chains derived from one specimen sequenced in a study of cytomegalovirus exposure and HLA in healthy donors. The primer mix had 60 Vbeta and 13 Jbeta primers. The protocol was immunoSEQ multiplex PCR, while the TCRdb copy is restricted to in-frame clones and leaves out a portion. Here the sample spans more than 90,000 clones, 78% being singletons. Sequenced material: PBMCs. These receptors came from a woman aged 55-70 years in good health and CMV-seronegative.

The chain carries TRBV5-4 and TRBJ2-4, with 7 positions matching TRBD1. Trimming removed 3 bases from V and 9 bases from J; junction bases left unmatched: 3. Per germline, CDR1 SGHNT and CDR2 YYREEE (reference sequence). The CDR3 is made up of 12 amino acids. The CDR3 region is CASSSGQSIQYF. The CDR3 DNA sequence: TGTGCCAGCAGCTCGGGACAGTCCATTCAGTACTTC.

In DNA, the CDR3 is TGCGCCAGCCGAGGACTAGCGTGGGGTGAGCAGTTCTTC. This gives the protein CASRGLAWGEQFF. The rearrangement uses TRBV5-1 and TRBJ2-1; 9 nucleotides align to TRBD2. The ends lost 7 bases at V and 9 bases at J; junction bases unmatched: 8. Per the germline V gene, CDR1 is SGHRS and CDR2 is YFSETQ. The CDR3 is made up of 13 amino acids.

The chain employs TRBV10-3 and TRBJ2-7; TRBD2 aligns across 8 bases. The CDR3 sequence is 11 residues long. The trim removed 4 bases at V and 7 bases at J, leaving 0 bases unmatched. CDR1 ENHRY and CDR2 SYGVKD come from the germline V gene. The CDR3 region has the DNA TGTGCCATCAGTGCTAGCGGGGAGCAGTACTTC. This codes for CAISASGEQYF.

The chain has TRBV16 and TRBJ1-4; D remains ambiguous. V dropped 3 bases and J dropped 8 bases, with 16 bases sitting between them. CDR1 is KGHSY and CDR2 is FQNENV in the germline V gene. The CDR3 runs 15 residues. CDR3 region: CASSHTVGEGEKLFF. CDR3 nucleotide sequence: TGTGCCAGCAGCCACACCGTGGGTGAGGGAGAAAAACTGTTTTTT.

This clone was recorded only once. V usage is TRBV19 and J usage is TRBJ1-5; 9 nucleotides align to TRBD1. The CDR3 has 18 amino acids. The germline V gene has CDR1 LNHDA and CDR2 SQIVND (reference sequence). Germline trimming cut 5 bases from V and 7 bases from J; bases unmatched to any gene: 18. The CDR3 DNA sequence: TGTGCCAGTAGTGCCGGGACAGGGATCGGGAATATCCACCAGCCCCAGCATTTT. As protein: CASSAGTGIGNIHQPQHF.

The rearrangement joins TRBV7-2 to TRBJ1-5, with D unresolved. The CDR3 consists of 14 residues. Trimming took 0 bases from V and 5 from J, leaving 8 bases between them. Germline loops: CDR1 SGHTA, CDR2 FQGNSA. The CDR3 here is CASSLASDYQPQHF. In DNA form, the CDR3 reads TGTGCCAGCAGCTTAGCGTCAGATTATCAGCCCCAGCATTTT. The entire variable domain, with the rest obtained from reference TRBV7-2 and TRBJ1-5, is as follows: GAGVSQSPSNKVTEKGKDVELRCDPISGHTALYWYRQSLGQGLEFLIYFQGNSAPDKSGLPSDRFSAERTGGSVSTLTIQRTQQEDSAVYLCASSLASDYQPQHFGDGTRLSIL.

The chain combines TRBV6-5 with TRBJ2-3, with 8 bases aligning to TRBD2. The CDR3 extends over 15 amino acids. Germline values: CDR1 MNHEY, CDR2 SVGAGI. Losses at the gene ends were 5 bases for V and 4 bases for J; bases not matched to a gene: 8. The CDR3: CASSPAGVQADTQYF. The DNA of the CDR3 is TGTGCCAGCAGTCCAGCGGGAGTGCAGGCAGATACGCAGTATTTT.

V usage is TRBV7-9 and J usage is TRBJ2-7; maybe TRBD1 (6 bases). Germline loops: CDR1 SEHNR, CDR2 FQNEAQ (reference sequence). The CDR3 has 15 residues. V lost 1 base and J 5 bases, leaving 15 bases between the germline ends. The CDR3 spells CASSLGGDKTHEQYF. CDR3 coding DNA: TGTGCCAGCAGCTTAGGTGGGGACAAAACTCACGAGCAGTACTTC. The full variable domain, rest sourced from reference TRBV7-9 and TRBJ2-7, is DTGVSQNPRHKITKRGQNVTFRCDPISEHNRLYWYRQTLGQGPEFLTYFQNEAQLEKSRLLSDRFSAERPKGSFSTLEIQRTEQGDSAMYLCASSLGGDKTHEQYFGPGTRLTVT.

V and J are TRBV6-5 and TRBJ2-1; possibly TRBD2 for D (5 bases). CDR1 is MNHEY, CDR2 SVGAGI, per germline. The CDR3 loop spans 16 amino acids. V lost 0 bases and J 2 bases, leaving 11 bases between the germline ends. The CDR3 nucleotides are TGTGCCAGCAGTTACTCGTGGCTAGCAGCCTACAATGAGCAGTTCTTC. Translated: CASSYSWLAAYNEQFF.

V gene TRBV12-5 combines with J gene TRBJ2-3; 7 nucleotides line up with TRBD2. The CDR3 sequence is 15 residues long. V shed 1 base and J 4 bases; nucleotides not matched to a gene: 5. Germline lookup yields CDR1 LGHNT and CDR2 FRNRAP. The CDR3 reads CASGLGLAEADTQYF. DNA of the CDR3: TGTGCTAGTGGTTTGGGACTAGCAGAAGCAGATACGCAGTATTTT.